These 5 T cell receptor beta chains came from one sample sequenced in a study of shared clonotypes between healthy human individuals. TCRdb's copy holds only in-frame clones and misses some; the assay was immunoSEQ multiplex PCR. The data show fewer than 1.8 million clones, approximately 98.5% seen once. Input material: naive CD4+ T cells sorted from blood. Subset denoted: CD45RA+ positively selected. The receptors were sampled from a man aged 30 to 45 in good health.

V usage is TRBV14 and J usage is TRBJ2-1; 12 bases map to TRBD2. The length of the CDR3 is 17 residues. V shed 0 bases, J shed 8 bases, and the junction held 8 bases outside the gene matches. Germline V gives CDR1 SGHDN, CDR2 FVKESK. Here the CDR3 reads CASSQDPGLAGGYEQFF. The CDR3 DNA is TGTGCCAGCAGCCAAGATCCAGGCCTAGCGGGAGGGTATGAGCAGTTCTTC. Full variable domain (rest looked up from reference TRBV14 and TRBJ2-1): EAGVTQFPSHSVIEKGQTVTLRCDPISGHDNLYWYRRVMGKEIKFLLHFVKESKQDESGMPNNRFLAERTGGTYSTLKVQPAELEDSGVYFCASSQDPGLAGGYEQFFGPGTRLTVL.

The V gene is TRBV5-4, the J gene TRBJ2-7; 9 bases are a match to TRBD2. The V gene's germline CDR1 is SGHNT and CDR2 YYREEE (reference sequence). The CDR3 length is 17 residues. Trimming removed 0 bases from V and 1 base from J; junction bases left unmatched: 8. CDR3 protein: CASSLGTSALKSYEQYF. DNA for the CDR3: TGTGCCAGCAGCTTGGGGACTAGCGCGCTAAAATCCTACGAGCAGTACTTC.

The chain links TRBV5-6 to TRBJ2-1, with 9 bases fitting TRBD1. CDR3 length: 16 residues. Germline CDR1 reads SGHDT; CDR2 reads YYEEEE. Trimming took 4 bases from V and 7 from J; bases not matched to a gene: 12. The DNA of the CDR3 is TGTGCCAGCAGCAAAGTCCGGGACAGGGATTATAATGAGCAGTTCTTC. This translates into CASSKVRDRDYNEQFF.

The V gene is TRBV9, the J gene TRBJ2-1, with 15 nucleotides matching TRBD2. The CDR3 is made up of 14 amino acids. Germline V gene sequence: CDR1 SGDLS, CDR2 YYNGEE. Trimming removed 3 bases from V and 10 bases from J; junction bases left unmatched: 2. DNA for the CDR3: TGTGCCAGCAGCGAAGGACTAGCGGGAGGGGAGCAGTTCTTC. Its translation is CASSEGLAGGEQFF.

The chain joins TRBV7-8 to TRBJ2-7; 7 bases fit TRBD2. CDR1 is SGHVS, CDR2 FQNEAQ, per germline. The V and J ends lost 4 bases and 3 bases, in that order; junction bases with no gene match: 9. This CDR3 region has 15 residues. The CDR3 sequence: CASSYLSGLDYEQYF. Here the CDR3 DNA reads TGTGCCAGCAGCTACCTTAGCGGGTTAGACTACGAGCAGTACTTC. The variable domain in full, completed from reference TRBV7-8 and TRBJ2-7, reads GAGVSQSPRYKVAKRGQDVALRCDPISGHVSLFWYQQALGQGPEFLTYFQNEAQLDKSGLPSDRFFAERPEGSVSTLKIQRTQQEDSAVYLCASSYLSGLDYEQYFGPGTRLTVT.